Listed below are T cell receptor beta chains from one sample, sequenced in a study of CD4 T cells in relation to SARS-CoV-2 and coronaviruses. Measured with immunoSEQ multiplex PCR; TCRdb has only the in-frame clones, and not every one. The data contain around 16,000 clones, under 85% of them singletons. These receptors' targets are unknown. Sequences were obtained from CD4+ T cells from PBMCs, cultured in vitro. These receptors were collected from a human donor in good health. Each CDR3 is given with its conserved first and last residue. The D gene is left open where the match is weak. Only some rows state a clone size, as once, few, many or a class for expanded clones.

J gene: TRBJ1-1; V gene: TRBV5-1; D gene: .; clone size: .; CDR3 protein: CASSLAAGWGMNTEAFF; CDR3 DNA: TGCGCCAGCAGCTTGGCCGCGGGGTGGGGCATGAACACTGAAGCTTTCTTT
J gene: TRBJ1-1; V gene: TRBV30; D gene: .; clone size: .; CDR3 protein: CAWIREGAFF; CDR3 DNA: TGTGCCTGGATTAGAGAAGGAGCTTTCTTT
J gene: TRBJ1-5; V gene: TRBV19; D gene: TRBD1; clone size: .; CDR3 protein: CASSTLDRGANQPQHF; CDR3 DNA: TGTGCCAGTAGTACCCTGGACAGGGGTGCCAATCAGCCCCAGCATTTT
J gene: TRBJ1-1; V gene: TRBV18; D gene: .; clone size: .; CDR3 protein: CASSPSGMGPSEAFF; CDR3 DNA: TGTGCCAGCTCACCCTCCGGGATGGGGCCGTCTGAAGCTTTCTTT
J gene: TRBJ1-5; V gene: TRBV20-1; D gene: .; clone size: .; CDR3 protein: CSASTGLSNQPQHF; CDR3 DNA: TGCAGTGCTAGTACAGGGTTGAGCAATCAGCCCCAGCATTTT
J gene: TRBJ1-2; V gene: TRBV5-8; D gene: .; clone size: few; CDR3 protein: CASSLDYGYTF; CDR3 DNA: TGTGCCAGCAGCCTCGACTATGGCTACACCTTC
J gene: TRBJ2-7; V gene: TRBV30; D gene: TRBD1; clone size: .; CDR3 protein: CAWSPDRALLSEQYF; CDR3 DNA: TGTGCCTGGAGCCCAGACAGGGCCCTACTCTCCGAGCAGTACTTC
J gene: TRBJ2-2; V gene: TRBV24-1; D gene: .; clone size: .; CDR3 protein: CATSSANTGELFF; CDR3 DNA: TGTGCCACCAGTTCGGCGAACACCGGGGAGCTGTTTTTT
J gene: TRBJ1-4; V gene: TRBV7-9; D gene: .; clone size: .; CDR3 protein: CASRREEVVQLFF; CDR3 DNA: TGTGCCAGCAGGCGTGAGGAGGTTGTTCAACTGTTTTTT
J gene: TRBJ1-3; V gene: TRBV12-5; D gene: .; clone size: .; CDR3 protein: CASGLGRTIYF; CDR3 DNA: TGTGCTAGTGGTTTGGGACGGACCATATATTTT
J gene: TRBJ2-1; V gene: TRBV7-3; D gene: .; clone size: .; CDR3 protein: CASSLRGDLPEQFF; CDR3 DNA: TGTGCCAGCAGCTTACGCGGGGACCTCCCGGAGCAGTTCTTC
J gene: TRBJ1-1; V gene: TRBV18; D gene: .; clone size: .; CDR3 protein: CASSPNAGGSEAFF; CDR3 DNA: TGTGCCAGCTCACCCAACGCGGGAGGATCTGAAGCTTTCTTT
J gene: TRBJ1-4; V gene: TRBV6-5; D gene: .; clone size: .; CDR3 protein: CASSYDGEVGEKLFF; CDR3 DNA: TGTGCCAGCAGTTACGACGGGGAGGTTGGTGAAAAACTGTTTTTT
J gene: TRBJ1-1; V gene: TRBV12-3/TRBV12-4; D gene: .; clone size: .; CDR3 protein: CASSLNGRAEAFF; CDR3 DNA: TGTGCCAGCAGTTTAAATGGACGAGCTGAAGCTTTCTTT
J gene: TRBJ2-1; V gene: TRBV11-2; D gene: .; clone size: once; CDR3 protein: CASSLMAVTSYNEQFF; CDR3 DNA: TGTGCCAGCAGCCTGATGGCGGTAACCTCCTACAATGAGCAGTTCTTC
J gene: TRBJ1-4; V gene: TRBV20-1; D gene: .; clone size: .; CDR3 protein: CSASSVVGAGEKLFF; CDR3 DNA: TGCAGTGCTAGTAGTGTTGTGGGGGCTGGTGAAAAACTGTTTTTT
J gene: TRBJ2-7; V gene: TRBV11-2; D gene: .; clone size: .; CDR3 protein: CASSPHGVGFYEQYF; CDR3 DNA: TGTGCCAGCAGCCCCCACGGGGTTGGGTTCTACGAGCAGTACTTC
J gene: TRBJ2-1; V gene: TRBV20-1; D gene: .; clone size: .; CDR3 protein: CSVKTNEQFF; CDR3 DNA: TGCAGTGTTAAGACGAATGAGCAGTTCTTC
J gene: TRBJ2-7; V gene: TRBV15; D gene: .; clone size: few; CDR3 protein: CATSRGGVPHF; CDR3 DNA: TGTGCCACCAGCAGAGGAGGGGTCCCACATTTC
J gene: TRBJ2-3; V gene: TRBV29-1; D gene: .; clone size: once; CDR3 protein: CSVEETPDTQYF; CDR3 DNA: TGCAGCGTTGAAGAGACACCAGATACGCAGTATTTT
J gene: TRBJ2-7; V gene: TRBV13; D gene: .; clone size: .; CDR3 protein: CASSLGDRGTDYEQYF; CDR3 DNA: TGTGCCAGCAGCTTAGGGGATCGGGGGACAGATTACGAGCAGTACTTC
J gene: TRBJ2-2; V gene: TRBV18; D gene: .; clone size: .; CDR3 protein: CASSPPRGSGELFF; CDR3 DNA: TGTGCCAGCTCACCACCGAGGGGATCCGGGGAGCTGTTTTTT
J gene: TRBJ1-2; V gene: TRBV6-1; D gene: .; clone size: .; CDR3 protein: CASSEQRDDGYTF; CDR3 DNA: TGTGCCAGCAGTGAACAGCGGGATGATGGCTACACCTTC
J gene: TRBJ1-1; V gene: TRBV18; D gene: .; clone size: .; CDR3 protein: CASSFYTRAEAFF; CDR3 DNA: TGTGCCAGCTCATTCTATACCAGGGCTGAAGCTTTCTTT
J gene: TRBJ1-1; V gene: TRBV5-1; D gene: .; clone size: .; CDR3 protein: CASSLGASTGVNTEAFF; CDR3 DNA: TGCGCCAGCAGCTTGGGGGCTTCCACGGGGGTTAACACTGAAGCTTTCTTT
J gene: TRBJ1-5; V gene: TRBV6-5; D gene: .; clone size: .; CDR3 protein: CASSLAGGGQPQHF; CDR3 DNA: TGTGCCAGCAGTTTGGCGGGGGGCGGTCAGCCCCAGCATTTT
J gene: TRBJ2-7; V gene: TRBV24-1; D gene: .; clone size: .; CDR3 protein: CATSDHGTTYEQYF; CDR3 DNA: TGTGCCACCAGTGACCATGGGACAACCTACGAGCAGTACTTC
J gene: TRBJ2-7; V gene: TRBV27; D gene: .; clone size: .; CDR3 protein: CASSRQVGSYEQYF; CDR3 DNA: TGTGCCAGCAGTCGGCAGGTCGGCTCCTACGAGCAGTACTTC
J gene: TRBJ2-7; V gene: TRBV27; D gene: .; clone size: few; CDR3 protein: CASSLSGGGEYEQYF; CDR3 DNA: TGTGCCAGCAGTTTATCTGGGGGCGGAGAGTACGAGCAGTACTTC
J gene: TRBJ2-7; V gene: TRBV15; D gene: .; clone size: large; CDR3 protein: CATSGELGVYEQYF; CDR3 DNA: TGTGCCACCAGCGGGGAACTAGGTGTGTACGAGCAGTACTTC
J gene: TRBJ1-5; V gene: TRBV6-1; D gene: .; clone size: .; CDR3 protein: CASSDHAASSSNQPQHF; CDR3 DNA: TGTGCCAGCAGTGACCATGCGGCGAGCTCTAGCAATCAGCCCCAGCATTTT
J gene: TRBJ2-7; V gene: TRBV7-2; D gene: TRBD2; clone size: .; CDR3 protein: CASSLGLAGGEQYF; CDR3 DNA: TGTGCCAGCAGCTTAGGCCTAGCGGGGGGAGAGCAGTACTTC
J gene: TRBJ2-4; V gene: TRBV29-1; D gene: TRBD2; clone size: .; CDR3 protein: CSGLARGTLAKNIQYF; CDR3 DNA: TGCAGCGGACTAGCGCGAGGAACCCTAGCCAAAAACATTCAGTACTTC
J gene: TRBJ2-5; V gene: TRBV24-1; D gene: .; clone size: .; CDR3 protein: CATSDHTGETQYF; CDR3 DNA: TGTGCCACCAGTGATCACACTGGGGAGACCCAGTACTTC
J gene: TRBJ2-1; V gene: TRBV24-1; D gene: TRBD2; clone size: .; CDR3 protein: CATSDPSGSRNEQFF; CDR3 DNA: TGTGCCACCAGTGATCCTAGCGGGAGTAGAAATGAGCAGTTCTTC
J gene: TRBJ1-5; V gene: TRBV5-5; D gene: .; clone size: .; CDR3 protein: CASSRQEMNQPQHF; CDR3 DNA: TGTGCCAGCAGCAGACAGGAAATGAATCAGCCCCAGCATTTT
J gene: TRBJ2-3; V gene: TRBV15; D gene: TRBD1; clone size: .; CDR3 protein: CATSRDLQGRDTQYF; CDR3 DNA: TGTGCCACCAGCAGAGATTTACAGGGGCGGGATACGCAGTATTTT
J gene: TRBJ2-3; V gene: TRBV28; D gene: .; clone size: .; CDR3 protein: CASSNRDGTDTQYF; CDR3 DNA: TGTGCCAGCAGTAACAGGGACGGCACAGATACGCAGTATTTT
J gene: TRBJ1-5; V gene: TRBV30; D gene: .; clone size: few; CDR3 protein: CAWSVGAGGGNQPQHF; CDR3 DNA: TGTGCCTGGAGTGTCGGGGCCGGAGGCGGCAATCAGCCCCAGCATTTT
J gene: TRBJ1-2; V gene: TRBV18; D gene: TRBD1; clone size: .; CDR3 protein: CASSPNPGQGVGYTF; CDR3 DNA: TGTGCCAGCTCACCTAACCCGGGACAGGGGGTTGGCTACACCTTC
J gene: TRBJ1-1; V gene: TRBV10-3; D gene: .; clone size: .; CDR3 protein: CAISETLNTEAFF; CDR3 DNA: TGTGCCATCAGCGAGACCCTTAACACTGAAGCTTTCTTT
J gene: TRBJ2-3; V gene: TRBV20-1; D gene: .; clone size: once; CDR3 protein: CSAELGDTQYF; CDR3 DNA: TGCAGTGCGGAGTTGGGTGATACGCAGTATTTT
J gene: TRBJ2-7; V gene: TRBV7-9; D gene: .; clone size: .; CDR3 protein: CASSLGGVYEQYF; CDR3 DNA: TGTGCCAGCAGCTTAGGGGGTGTCTACGAGCAGTACTTC
J gene: TRBJ1-1; V gene: TRBV3-1/TRBV3-2; D gene: .; clone size: .; CDR3 protein: CASSQGAGMNTEAFF; CDR3 DNA: TGTGCCAGCAGCCAAGGGGCGGGGATGAACACTGAAGCTTTCTTT
J gene: TRBJ2-1; V gene: TRBV2; D gene: .; clone size: .; CDR3 protein: CASSKGSMSGNEQFF; CDR3 DNA: TGTGCCAGCAGTAAGGGGTCCATGTCCGGCAATGAGCAGTTCTTC
J gene: TRBJ2-2; V gene: TRBV2; D gene: .; clone size: .; CDR3 protein: CASTGRRVNTGELFF; CDR3 DNA: TGTGCCAGCACTGGGAGAAGGGTAAACACCGGGGAGCTGTTTTTT
J gene: TRBJ2-7; V gene: TRBV19; D gene: TRBD2; clone size: .; CDR3 protein: CASSLGLAGDEQYF; CDR3 DNA: TGTGCCAGTAGTCTCGGACTAGCGGGAGACGAGCAGTACTTC
J gene: TRBJ1-5; V gene: TRBV27; D gene: TRBD1; clone size: few; CDR3 protein: CASKAGTGESPQHF; CDR3 DNA: TGTGCCAGCAAAGCCGGGACAGGGGAATCGCCCCAGCATTTT
J gene: TRBJ1-2; V gene: TRBV15; D gene: .; clone size: .; CDR3 protein: CATSQDSPLHGYTF; CDR3 DNA: TGTGCCACCAGCCAGGACAGTCCTCTCCATGGCTACACCTTC
J gene: TRBJ1-1; V gene: TRBV12-3/TRBV12-4; D gene: .; clone size: .; CDR3 protein: CASSDQWGTEAFF; CDR3 DNA: TGTGCCAGCAGTGACCAGTGGGGCACTGAAGCTTTCTTT
J gene: TRBJ2-7; V gene: TRBV5-5; D gene: .; clone size: .; CDR3 protein: CASSLGDTGLSYEQYF; CDR3 DNA: TGTGCCAGCAGCTTGGGCGATACAGGGCTCTCCTACGAGCAGTACTTC
J gene: TRBJ2-2; V gene: TRBV5-1; D gene: .; clone size: .; CDR3 protein: CASSLFSTPNTGELFF; CDR3 DNA: TGCGCCAGCAGCTTGTTTAGCACTCCTAACACCGGGGAGCTGTTTTTT
J gene: TRBJ2-5; V gene: TRBV28; D gene: .; clone size: .; CDR3 protein: CASSLPSTETQYF; CDR3 DNA: TGTGCCAGCAGTTTACCCTCGACAGAGACCCAGTACTTC
J gene: TRBJ2-2; V gene: TRBV27; D gene: TRBD2; clone size: few; CDR3 protein: CASSLPPRTSGRTRKDTGELFF; CDR3 DNA: TGTGCCAGCAGTTTACCCCCCCGGACTAGCGGGAGGACCAGAAAGGACACCGGGGAGCTGTTTTTT
J gene: TRBJ2-1; V gene: TRBV30; D gene: TRBD2; clone size: .; CDR3 protein: CAYARTSGSLGQFF; CDR3 DNA: TGTGCCTACGCCAGGACTAGCGGGAGTTTGGGGCAGTTCTTC
J gene: TRBJ1-1; V gene: TRBV13; D gene: .; clone size: few; CDR3 protein: CASSLWGMAEAFF; CDR3 DNA: TGTGCCAGCAGCTTATGGGGTATGGCTGAAGCTTTCTTT
J gene: TRBJ2-1; V gene: TRBV30; D gene: TRBD2; clone size: .; CDR3 protein: CAWMRKGLAGGEQFF; CDR3 DNA: TGTGCCTGGATGCGAAAGGGACTAGCGGGAGGCGAGCAGTTCTTC